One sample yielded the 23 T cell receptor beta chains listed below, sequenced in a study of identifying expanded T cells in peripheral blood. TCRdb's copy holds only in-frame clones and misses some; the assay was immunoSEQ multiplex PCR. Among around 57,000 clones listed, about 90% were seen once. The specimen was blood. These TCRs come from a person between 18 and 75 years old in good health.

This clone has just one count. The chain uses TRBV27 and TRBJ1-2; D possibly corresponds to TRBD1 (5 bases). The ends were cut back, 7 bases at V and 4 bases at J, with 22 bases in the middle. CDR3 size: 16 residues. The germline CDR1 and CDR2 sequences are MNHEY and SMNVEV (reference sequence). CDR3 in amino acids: CASTQTQGGHFYGYTF. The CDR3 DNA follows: TGTGCCAGCACCCAAACCCAGGGTGGTCATTTCTATGGCTACACCTTC.

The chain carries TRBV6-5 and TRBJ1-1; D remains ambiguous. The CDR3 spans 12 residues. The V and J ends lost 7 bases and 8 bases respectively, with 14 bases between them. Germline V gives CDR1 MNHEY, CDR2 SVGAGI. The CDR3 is CASTPEGREAFF. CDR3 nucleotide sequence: TGTGCCAGCACCCCAGAAGGGAGGGAAGCTTTCTTT.

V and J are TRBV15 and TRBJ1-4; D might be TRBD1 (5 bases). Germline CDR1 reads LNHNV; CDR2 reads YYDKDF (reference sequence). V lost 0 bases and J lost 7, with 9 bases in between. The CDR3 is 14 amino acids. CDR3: CATSRDQGSEKLFF. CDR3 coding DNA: TGTGCCACCAGCAGAGACCAGGGCAGTGAAAAACTGTTTTTT.

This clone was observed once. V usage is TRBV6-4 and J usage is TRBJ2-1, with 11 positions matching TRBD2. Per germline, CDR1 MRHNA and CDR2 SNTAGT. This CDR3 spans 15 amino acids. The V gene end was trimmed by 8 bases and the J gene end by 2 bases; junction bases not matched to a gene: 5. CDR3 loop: CASALAGGAYNEQFF. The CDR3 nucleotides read TGTGCCAGCGCCCTAGCGGGAGGAGCCTACAATGAGCAGTTCTTC.

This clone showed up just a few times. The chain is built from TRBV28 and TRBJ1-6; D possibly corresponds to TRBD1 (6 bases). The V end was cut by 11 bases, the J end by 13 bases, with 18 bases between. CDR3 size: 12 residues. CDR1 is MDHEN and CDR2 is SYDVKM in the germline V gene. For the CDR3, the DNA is TGTGCCTGGGGGGGGGCGGTCCGTCCCCTCCACTTT. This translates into CAWGGAVRPLHF.

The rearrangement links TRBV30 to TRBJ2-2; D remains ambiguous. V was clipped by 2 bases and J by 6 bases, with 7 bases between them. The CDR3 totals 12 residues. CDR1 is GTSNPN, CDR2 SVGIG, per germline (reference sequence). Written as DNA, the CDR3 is TGTGCCTGGAGTCCCTGGGCCGGGGAGCTGTTTTTT. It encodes CAWSPWAGELFF.

CDR3 in amino acids: CASSIQGGSNQPQHF. The CDR3 DNA reads as TGTGCCAGTAGTATTCAAGGGGGGAGTAATCAGCCCCAGCATTTT. The chain links TRBV19 to TRBJ1-5; D is possibly TRBD1 (6 bases). Germline V CDR1 and CDR2: LNHDA, SQIVND (reference sequence). V gave up 3 bases and J gave up 4 bases, with 13 bases separating them. CDR3 length: 15 amino acids.

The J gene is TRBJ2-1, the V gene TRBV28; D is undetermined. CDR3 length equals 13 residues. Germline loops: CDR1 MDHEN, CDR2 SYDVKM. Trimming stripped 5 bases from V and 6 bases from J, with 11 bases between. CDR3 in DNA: TGTGCCAGCAGTCTTCGGGTTCCCAATGAGCAGTTCTTC. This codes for CASSLRVPNEQFF.

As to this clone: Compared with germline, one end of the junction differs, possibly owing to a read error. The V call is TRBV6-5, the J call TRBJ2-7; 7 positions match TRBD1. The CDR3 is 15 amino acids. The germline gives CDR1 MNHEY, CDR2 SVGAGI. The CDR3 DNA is TGTGCCAGCAGACAAGACAGGGACCTACGGTACGGGCAGTACTTC. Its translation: CASRQDRDLRYGQYF.

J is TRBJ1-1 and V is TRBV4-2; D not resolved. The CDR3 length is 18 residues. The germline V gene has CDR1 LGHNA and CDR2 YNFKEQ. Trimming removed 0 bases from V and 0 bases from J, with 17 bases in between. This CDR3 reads CASSQDTLSGSMNTEAFF. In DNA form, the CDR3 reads TGTGCCAGCAGCCAAGATACGCTCTCCGGCAGCATGAACACTGAAGCTTTCTTT.

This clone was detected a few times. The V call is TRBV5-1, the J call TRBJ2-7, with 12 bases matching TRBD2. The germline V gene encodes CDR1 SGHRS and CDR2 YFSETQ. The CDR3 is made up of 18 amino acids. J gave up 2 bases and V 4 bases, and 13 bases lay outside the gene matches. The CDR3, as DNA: TGCGCCAGCAGCATCGGGACTAGCGGGCATCACATCACCTACGAGCAGTACTTC. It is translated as CASSIGTSGHHITYEQYF.

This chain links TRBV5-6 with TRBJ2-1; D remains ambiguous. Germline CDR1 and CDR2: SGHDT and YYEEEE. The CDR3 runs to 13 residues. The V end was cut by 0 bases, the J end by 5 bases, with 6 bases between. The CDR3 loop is CASSLGLNNEQFF. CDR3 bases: TGTGCCAGCAGCTTGGGACTTAACAATGAGCAGTTCTTC.

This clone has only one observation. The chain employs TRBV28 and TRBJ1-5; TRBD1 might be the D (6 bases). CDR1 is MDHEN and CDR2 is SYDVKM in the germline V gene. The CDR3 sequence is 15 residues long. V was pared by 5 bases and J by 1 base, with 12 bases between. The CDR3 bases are TGTGCCAGCAGTCTCCCAGGGGTGAGCAATCAGCCCCAGCATTTT. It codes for CASSLPGVSNQPQHF.

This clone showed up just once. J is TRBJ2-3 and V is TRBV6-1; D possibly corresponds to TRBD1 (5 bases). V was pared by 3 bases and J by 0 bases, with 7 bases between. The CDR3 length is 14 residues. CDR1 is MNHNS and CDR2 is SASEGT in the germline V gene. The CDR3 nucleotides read TGTGCCAGCAGTGAGGGGCAGAGCACAGATACGCAGTATTTT. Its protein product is CASSEGQSTDTQYF.

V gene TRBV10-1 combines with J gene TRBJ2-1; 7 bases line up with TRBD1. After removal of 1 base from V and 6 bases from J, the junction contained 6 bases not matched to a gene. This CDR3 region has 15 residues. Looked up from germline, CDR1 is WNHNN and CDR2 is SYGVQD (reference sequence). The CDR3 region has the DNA TGCGCCAGCAGTGAGTTAACAGGGGATCGCAATGAGCAGTTCTTC. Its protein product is CASSELTGDRNEQFF.

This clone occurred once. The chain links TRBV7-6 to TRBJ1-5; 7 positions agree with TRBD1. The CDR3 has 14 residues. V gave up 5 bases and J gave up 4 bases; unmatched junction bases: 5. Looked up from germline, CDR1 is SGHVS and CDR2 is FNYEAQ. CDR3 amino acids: CASSQGQTNQPQHF. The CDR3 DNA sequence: TGTGCCAGCAGCCAGGGACAGACTAATCAGCCCCAGCATTTT.

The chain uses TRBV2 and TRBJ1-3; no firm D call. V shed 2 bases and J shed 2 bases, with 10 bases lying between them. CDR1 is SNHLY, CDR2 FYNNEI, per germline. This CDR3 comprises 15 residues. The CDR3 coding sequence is TGTGCCAGCAGTGAATTCTTGGTGGCTGGAAACACCATATATTTT. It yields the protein CASSEFLVAGNTIYF.

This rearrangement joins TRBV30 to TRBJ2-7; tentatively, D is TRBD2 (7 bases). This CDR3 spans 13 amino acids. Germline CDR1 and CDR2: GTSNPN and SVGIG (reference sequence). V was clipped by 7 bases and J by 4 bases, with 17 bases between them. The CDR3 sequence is CAYRGGGQYEQYF. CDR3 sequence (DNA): TGTGCCTATCGGGGAGGGGGGCAGTACGAGCAGTACTTC.

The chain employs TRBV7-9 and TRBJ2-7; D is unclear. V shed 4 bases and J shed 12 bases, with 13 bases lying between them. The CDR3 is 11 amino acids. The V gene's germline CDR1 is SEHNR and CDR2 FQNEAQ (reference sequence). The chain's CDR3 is CASSSGRELYF. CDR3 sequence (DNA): TGTGCCAGCAGCTCAGGACGAGAACTGTACTTC. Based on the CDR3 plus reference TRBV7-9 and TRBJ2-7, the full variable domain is DTGVSQNPRHKITKRGQNVTFRCDPISEHNRLYWYRQTLGQGPEFLTYFQNEAQLEKSRLLSDRFSAERPKGSFSTLEIQRTEQGDSAMYLCASSSGRELYFGPGTRLTVT.

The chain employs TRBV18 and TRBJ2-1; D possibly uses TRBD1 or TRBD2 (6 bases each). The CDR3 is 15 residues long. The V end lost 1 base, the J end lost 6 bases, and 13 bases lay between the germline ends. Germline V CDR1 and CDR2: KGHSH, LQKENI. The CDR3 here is CASSPQRGGSNEQFF. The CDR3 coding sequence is TGTGCCAGCTCACCACAACGAGGGGGGAGCAATGAGCAGTTCTTC.

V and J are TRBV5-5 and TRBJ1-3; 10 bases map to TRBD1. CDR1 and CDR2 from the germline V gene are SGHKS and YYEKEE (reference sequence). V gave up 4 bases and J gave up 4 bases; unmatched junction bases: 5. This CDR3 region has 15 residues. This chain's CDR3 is CASSAGQGFGNTIYF. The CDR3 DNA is TGTGCCAGCAGCGCGGGACAGGGGTTCGGAAACACCATATATTTT.

The CDR3 loop is CASSVHGGEETQYF. Here the CDR3 DNA reads TGTGCCAGCAGTGTTCACGGAGGGGAAGAGACCCAGTACTTC. The rearrangement uses TRBV2 and TRBJ2-5; a possible D gene is TRBD2 (6 bases). The CDR3 sequence is 14 residues long. Germline V gives CDR1 SNHLY, CDR2 FYNNEI. Trimming stripped 4 bases from V and 3 bases from J, with 12 bases between.

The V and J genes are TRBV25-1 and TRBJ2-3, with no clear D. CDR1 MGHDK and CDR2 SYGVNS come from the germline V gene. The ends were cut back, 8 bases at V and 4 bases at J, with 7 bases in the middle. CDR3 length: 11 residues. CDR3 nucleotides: TGTGCCAGCCCCTTAGCAGATACGCAGTATTTT. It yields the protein CASPLADTQYF.